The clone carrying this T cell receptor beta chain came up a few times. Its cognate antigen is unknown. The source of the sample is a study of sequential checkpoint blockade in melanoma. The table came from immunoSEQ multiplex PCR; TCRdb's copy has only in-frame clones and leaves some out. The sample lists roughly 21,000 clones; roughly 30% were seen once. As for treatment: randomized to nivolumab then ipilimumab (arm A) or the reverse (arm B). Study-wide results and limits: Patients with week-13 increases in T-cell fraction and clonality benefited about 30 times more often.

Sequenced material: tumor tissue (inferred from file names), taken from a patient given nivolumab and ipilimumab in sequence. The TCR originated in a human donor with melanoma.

CDR3 amino acids: CASSGQGAHYGYTF. Here the CDR3 DNA reads TGTGCCAGCAGTGGTCAGGGGGCGCACTATGGCTACACCTTC. V and J are TRBV9 and TRBJ1-2; 8 nucleotides agree with TRBD1. The V gene end was trimmed by 5 bases and the J gene end by 3 bases; junction bases not matched to a gene: 6. The germline V gene has CDR1 SGDLS and CDR2 YYNGEE. This CDR3 has 14 residues.